What follows are 15 T cell receptor beta chains derived from one specimen sequenced in a study of technical replicates of blood from four donors. Produced via immunoSEQ multiplex PCR; TCRdb's table is partial and in-frame only. The sample lists 12,000 or so clones, roughly 95% occurring once. Sample: PBMCs. The receptors originated from a human donor in good health.

The chain employs TRBV19 and TRBJ1-5; D remains unclear. This CDR3 is built from 16 residues. The germline V gene encodes CDR1 LNHDA and CDR2 SQIVND (reference sequence). The ends were cut back, 3 bases at V and 2 bases at J, with 14 bases in the middle. The CDR3 DNA reads as TGTGCCAGTAGTATGAAGGGTTGGGGAGGCAATCAGCCCCAGCATTTT. Translating it yields CASSMKGWGGNQPQHF.

The V and J genes are TRBV28 and TRBJ2-3, with D unclear. Germline CDR1 reads MDHEN; CDR2 reads SYDVKM. The CDR3 length is 12 residues. The V and J ends lost 5 bases and 10 bases respectively, with 13 bases between them. The CDR3 nucleotides are TGTGCCAGCAGTATAACCGGTTTTGCGCAGTATTTT. Amino acids: CASSITGFAQYF.

The chain recombines TRBV4-2 with TRBJ1-2; perhaps TRBD1 as D (6 bases). The CDR3 is 15 residues long. Germline-derived CDR1 and CDR2 are LGHNA and YNFKEQ. Trimming stripped 3 bases from V and 4 bases from J, with 15 bases between. The CDR3 DNA reads as TGTGCCAGCAGCCAGTTACAGGGCGTTTCCTATGGCTACACCTTC. This encodes CASSQLQGVSYGYTF.

The rearrangement links TRBV30 to TRBJ2-1, with a possible D match to TRBD2 (6 bases). Germline loops: CDR1 GTSNPN, CDR2 SVGIG (reference sequence). This CDR3 spans 17 amino acids. V gave up 0 bases and J gave up 2 bases, with 17 bases separating them. The CDR3, as DNA: TGTGCCTGGAGTGTATCAGGCTTAGGAGGGGCCTACAATGAGCAGTTCTTC. It encodes CAWSVSGLGGAYNEQFF.

This clone was detected only once. The gene calls are TRBV7-2 and TRBJ2-7; D not certain. The germline V and J ends were trimmed by 6 bases and 5 bases, with 8 bases remaining between them. This CDR3 is built from 11 residues. Germline loops: CDR1 SGHTA, CDR2 FQGNSA. The CDR3 is CASSQSDEQYF. Here the CDR3 DNA reads TGTGCCAGCAGTCAGAGCGACGAGCAGTACTTC.

This chain joins TRBV28 and TRBJ2-3; no firm D call. Per the germline V gene, CDR1 is MDHEN and CDR2 is SYDVKM. The length of the CDR3 is 14 residues. Trimming cost V 2 bases and J 2 bases, with 8 bases left between them. DNA for the CDR3: TGTGCCAGCAGTTTACTTCAGGACACAGATACGCAGTATTTT. Translation gives CASSLLQDTDTQYF.

This sequence joins TRBV9 and TRBJ2-1; D might be TRBD1 (6 bases). This CDR3 is built from 16 residues. Trimming took off 3 bases at V and 0 bases at J, with 13 bases between the two ends. Germline V gene sequence: CDR1 SGDLS, CDR2 YYNGEE. For the CDR3, the DNA is TGTGCCAGCAGCGAGGGGACACAGAGCTCCTACAATGAGCAGTTCTTC. Translating it yields CASSEGTQSSYNEQFF.

The chain couples TRBV27 to TRBJ1-2, with D hard to call. The CDR3 is made up of 12 amino acids. V shed 3 bases and J shed 8 bases, with 10 bases lying between them. CDR1 is MNHEY and CDR2 is SMNVEV in the germline V gene (reference sequence). This CDR3 reads CASSLLRGGYTF. The DNA of the CDR3 is TGTGCCAGCAGTTTGCTCCGTGGCGGCTACACCTTC.

This chain joins TRBV19 and TRBJ1-5, with 8 bases lining up with TRBD1. Trimming took 5 bases from V and 4 from J; bases not matched to a gene: 7. This CDR3 region has 15 residues. Germline V CDR1 and CDR2: LNHDA, SQIVND (reference sequence). Here the CDR3 DNA reads TGTGCCAGTAGTTGGGCAGGGGGCATTAATCAGCCCCAGCATTTT. Its translation: CASSWAGGINQPQHF.

The chain joins TRBV6-6 to TRBJ2-7, with D tentatively TRBD1 (6 bases). CDR1 is MNHNY, CDR2 SVGAGI, per germline (reference sequence). The CDR3 runs 16 residues. V lost 4 bases, J lost 7 bases, and 23 bases lay in between. The CDR3 spells CASSSPDRPSTDEQYF. In DNA form, the CDR3 reads TGTGCCAGCAGTTCCCCGGACAGACCCTCTACAGATGAGCAGTACTTC.

The chain combines TRBV7-8 with TRBJ2-3; 9 bases fit TRBD2. V dropped 3 bases and J dropped 0; count of bases not matched to a gene: 4. Germline loops: CDR1 SGHVS, CDR2 FQNEAQ. This CDR3 has 16 residues. The CDR3 DNA is TGTGCCAGCAGCTTGACTAGCGGAACTAGCACAGATACGCAGTATTTT. Protein: CASSLTSGTSTDTQYF.

The rearrangement joins TRBV7-9 to TRBJ2-7; TRBD2 aligns across 7 bases. Per germline, CDR1 SEHNR and CDR2 FQNEAQ (reference sequence). The CDR3 loop spans 13 amino acids. With V trimmed by 4 bases and J by 5 bases, 5 bases remained unmatched. CDR3 in DNA: TGTGCCAGCAGCTCCCGCCGGGGGGACGAGCAGTACTTC. Encoded protein: CASSSRRGDEQYF.

The V call is TRBV9, the J call TRBJ2-3, with D possibly matching TRBD2 (5 bases). The germline V gene encodes CDR1 SGDLS and CDR2 YYNGEE. This CDR3 contains 15 residues. V lost 0 bases, J lost 4 bases, and 12 bases lay in between. The CDR3 DNA reads TGTGCCAGCAGCGTAGGTGGTAGCGAGGCAGATACGCAGTATTTT. This encodes CASSVGGSEADTQYF.

The chain recombines TRBV29-1 with TRBJ1-1; TRBD1 matches 10 bases. Germline loops: CDR1 SQVTM, CDR2 ANQGSEA. The CDR3 runs 13 residues. V gave up 5 bases and J gave up 6 bases; unmatched junction bases: 6. For the CDR3, the DNA is TGCAGCGTTAACCGGGACAGGGGCGCTGAAGCTTTCTTT. Amino acids: CSVNRDRGAEAFF.

The chain employs TRBV5-4 and TRBJ2-5, with 8 bases that match TRBD1. The V segment lost 1 base and the J segment 5 bases; nucleotides outside the gene matches: 7. Germline V gene data show CDR1 as SGHNT and CDR2 as YYREEE (reference sequence). The CDR3 loop spans 15 amino acids. CDR3 residues: CASSLRTGKAETQYF. The CDR3 coding sequence is TGTGCCAGCAGCTTGAGGACAGGGAAGGCGGAGACCCAGTACTTC.